This is a list of T cell receptor beta chains from one sample in a study of blood T cells in healthy people across ages. TCRdb reprocessed the 5' RACE reads via MiXCR and lists one record per CDR3 protein. The data show 650,000 to 1,000,000 distinct CDR3 sequences, roughly 46% seen once. The source material was blood. These receptors came from a man older than 75 in good health. Each CDR3 is given with its conserved first and last residue. The D gene is left open where the match is weak. The size field is filled for only some rows; it gives once, few, many or a size class.

>-|TRBV7-9|-|TRBJ2-3
TGTGCCAGCAGCTTAGTACGGCAGGGGAATTCGGATACGCAGTATTTT
CASSLVRQGNSDTQYF
>few|TRBV7-2|TRBD2|TRBJ2-2
TGTGCCAGCAGCTTACGAGTAGCGGGGACCGGGGAGCTGTTTTTT
CASSLRVAGTGELFF
>-|TRBV24-1|TRBD1|TRBJ2-6
TGTGCCACCAGTGATTTGGTTCCAGGGGGCGTCTCTGGGGCCAACGTCCTGACTTTC
CATSDLVPGGVSGANVLTF
>few|TRBV9|-|TRBJ2-3
TGTGCCAGCAGCGTAGTCTCAGGGACAGATACGCAGTATTTT
CASSVVSGTDTQYF
>-|TRBV6-1|TRBD2|TRBJ2-1
TGTGCCAGCAGTGAACAGGTGGGAGGGCCAGGGAAGGAGCAGTTCTTC
CASSEQVGGPGKEQFF
>-|TRBV5-1|-|TRBJ1-5
TGCGCCAGCAGCTTGGTAAACAGGGAGTGGATCAATCAGCCCCAGCATTTT
CASSLVNREWINQPQHF
>-|TRBV12-3/TRBV12-4|TRBD2|TRBJ2-1
TGTGCCAGCAGTTTGCTGGGGACTAGCAATGAGCAGTTCTTC
CASSLLGTSNEQFF
>-|TRBV29-1|TRBD1|TRBJ1-2
TGCAGCGTTGAATCAGGGGGAATTCATGGCTACACCTTC
CSVESGGIHGYTF
>-|TRBV5-6|TRBD1|TRBJ2-2
TGTGCCAGCAGCTTTGGGACAGGGAACACCGGGGAGCTGTTTTTT
CASSFGTGNTGELFF
>-|TRBV7-8|-|TRBJ2-3
TGTGCCAGCAGCACGCAGGATTCTCGCGGGGATACGCAGTATTTT
CASSTQDSRGDTQYF
>-|TRBV20-1|-|TRBJ2-3
TGCAGTGCTAGAGGGAGTAGCCCCGATAGCACAGATACGCAGTATTTT
CSARGSSPDSTDTQYF
>few|TRBV7-2|-|TRBJ2-5
TGTGCCAGCAGCTTAGATTTGGGAGCCGAGACCCAGTACTTC
CASSLDLGAETQYF
>-|TRBV12-3/TRBV12-4|-|TRBJ1-6
TGTGCCAGCACTGTTTCCGGGGATTCACCCCTCCACTTT
CASTVSGDSPLHF
>-|TRBV9|-|TRBJ1-2
TGTGCCAGCAGCAGGATTCCCCCGGACTTCGATAACTATGGCTACACCTTC
CASSRIPPDFDNYGYTF
>-|TRBV11-2|-|TRBJ2-7
TGTGCCAGCAGAACACCGGGTTATGGGGGCGAGCAGTACTTC
CASRTPGYGGEQYF
>few|TRBV4-3|-|TRBJ2-1
TGCGCCAGCAGCCAAGCATTCTCAGGAGACTACAATGAGCAGTTCTTC
CASSQAFSGDYNEQFF
>-|TRBV5-1|-|TRBJ2-3
TGCGCCAGCAGCTTGCCTGGGAGTGGAGATACGCAGTATTTT
CASSLPGSGDTQYF
>-|TRBV7-3|-|TRBJ2-7
TGTGCCAGCAGCTTATACGCAGGGGAAGGCTACGAGCAGTACTTC
CASSLYAGEGYEQYF
>-|TRBV12-3/TRBV12-4|-|TRBJ2-7
TGTGCCAGCAACGGCAGGGGATCCTACGAGCAGTACTTC
CASNGRGSYEQYF
>-|TRBV27|-|TRBJ2-3
TGTGCCAGCAGCCCAACCTTAGCGGAGAACACAGATACGCAGTATTTT
CASSPTLAENTDTQYF
>few|TRBV7-2|-|TRBJ1-6
TGTGCCAGCAGCTCCCCGGCGGGGATTAATTCACCCCTCCACTTT
CASSSPAGINSPLHF
>-|TRBV20-1|-|TRBJ1-5
TGCAGTGCCAGCCAGGGTGGGAGCAATCAGCCCCAGCATTTT
CSASQGGSNQPQHF
>few|TRBV18|-|TRBJ2-7
TGTGCCAGCTCACCACCTTCAGTGGGGGACCAGTACTTC
CASSPPSVGDQYF
>-|TRBV4-3|TRBD1|TRBJ1-2
TGCGCCAGCAGCCAGACCGGAACAGGGGCCGGATTTGGCTACACCTTC
CASSQTGTGAGFGYTF
>-|TRBV5-5|-|TRBJ2-5
TGTGCCAGCGGATCACTGGTCGGGCGAGAGACCCAGTACTTC
CASGSLVGRETQYF
>-|TRBV5-1|TRBD2|TRBJ2-3
TGCGCCAGCAGCTTGGTTAGCGGGACGACAGATACGCAGTATTTT
CASSLVSGTTDTQYF
>-|TRBV29-1|-|TRBJ2-1
TGCAGCGTTGAAAAACGAGCAGCCTACAATGAGCAGTTCTTC
CSVEKRAAYNEQFF
>few|TRBV20-1|TRBD1|TRBJ2-7
TGCAGTGCTACTGTTCCGGGACAGCCCTACAATGAGCAGTACTTC
CSATVPGQPYNEQYF
>-|TRBV29-1|TRBD2|TRBJ2-5
TGCAGCGTTGCTCCTAGCGGGAATGAGCAGTACTTC
CSVAPSGNEQYF
>many|TRBV4-3|-|TRBJ2-1
TGCGCCAGCAGCCAAGAGGGCTCCTCCAGGAGTGAGCAGTTCTTC
CASSQEGSSRSEQFF
>few|TRBV10-3|-|TRBJ1-5
TGTGCCATCAGTGAGGGGAGCAATCAGCCCCAGCATTTT
CAISEGSNQPQHF
>many|TRBV20-1|-|TRBJ1-2
TGCAGTGCTAGGTATTGGGAGGACTATGGCTACACCTTC
CSARYWEDYGYTF
>few|TRBV27|-|TRBJ1-1
TGTGCCAGCAGTTTTTGGGGGACGGTTAGCACTGAAGCTTTCTTT
CASSFWGTVSTEAFF
>-|TRBV25-1|TRBD2|TRBJ2-3
TGTGCCAGCAGTGTAGTCGGGACTAGAGGCTCAGATACGCAGTATTTT
CASSVVGTRGSDTQYF
>few|TRBV7-9|TRBD2|TRBJ2-1
TGTGCCAGCAGGGGGGACTATACCTACAATGAGCAGTTCTTC
CASRGDYTYNEQFF
>-|TRBV6-6|-|TRBJ2-1
TGTGCCAGCAGGACTGACCGGGGCTCTAATGAGCAGTTCTTC
CASRTDRGSNEQFF
>many|TRBV20-1|-|TRBJ2-5
TGCAGTGCTAGAGATCTGCGGGGAGGGGGTGAGACCCAGTACTTC
CSARDLRGGGETQYF
>many|TRBV4-2|TRBD2|TRBJ2-7
TGTGCCAGCAGCCCCGGACTAGCGGATCCCTACGAGCAGTACTTC
CASSPGLADPYEQYF
>-|TRBV27|-|TRBJ2-3
TGTGCCAGCAGTTTTACTACGCAGTATTTT
CASSFTTQYF
>once|TRBV20-1|-|TRBJ1-5
TGCAGTGCTAGAGTGGAAAACCATTCGGGCAATCAGCCCCAGCATTTT
CSARVENHSGNQPQHF
>-|TRBV20-1|-|TRBJ1-1
TGCAGTGCTGGCGCGGTACGGGGAAACACTGGAGCTTTCTTT
CSAGAVRGNTGAFF
>-|TRBV12-3/TRBV12-4|TRBD1|TRBJ1-5
TGTGCCAGCACCTTAGGACAGGGTCAGCCCCAGCATTTT
CASTLGQGQPQHF
>few|TRBV2|TRBD1|TRBJ1-4
TGTGCCAGCAGCGGGACAGGGGACGAAAAACTGTTTTTT
CASSGTGDEKLFF
>few|TRBV27|-|TRBJ2-7
TGTGCCAGCAGTTCGATACCCTACGAGCAGTACTTC
CASSSIPYEQYF
>-|TRBV7-2|-|TRBJ2-2
TGTGCCAGCAGCTTCAGACCTGAGCCAACCGGTCGGGAGCTGTTTTTT
CASSFRPEPTGRELFF
>-|TRBV7-9|TRBD1|TRBJ2-7
TGTGCCAGCAGCTTGCAGGGGGATGACGAGCAGTACTTC
CASSLQGDDEQYF
>-|TRBV18|TRBD1|TRBJ1-2
TGTGCCAGCTCACGGGAAGGGGGCGCCTATGGCTACACCTTC
CASSREGGAYGYTF
>-|TRBV2|-|TRBJ1-3
TGTGCCAGCAGGGTGCAACACTCTGGAAACACCATATATTTT
CASRVQHSGNTIYF
>-|TRBV2|-|TRBJ2-1
TGTGCCAGCAGTGAAAGGCGGGACAATGAGCAGTTCTTC
CASSERRDNEQFF
>-|TRBV24-1|TRBD1|TRBJ2-5
TGTGCCACCGGTGAGTGGACAGGCCTGGAAGAGACCCAGTACTTC
CATGEWTGLEETQYF
>once|TRBV24-1|TRBD1|TRBJ1-4
TGTGCCACCAGTGATCCTAAACAGGGGCCCGCCGGTGAAAAACTGTTTTTT
CATSDPKQGPAGEKLFF
>few|TRBV7-3|-|TRBJ2-1
TGTGCCAGCAGCCCCCTGCCTGGCTCCTACAATGAGCAGTTCTTC
CASSPLPGSYNEQFF
>few|TRBV29-1|TRBD2|TRBJ2-1
TGCAGCGTGGCAACTAGCGGGAGGGACAATGAGCAGTTCTTC
CSVATSGRDNEQFF
>-|TRBV2|TRBD1|TRBJ1-2
TGTGCCAGCAACCTAAACCGGGACAGGGCCTATGGCTACACCTTC
CASNLNRDRAYGYTF
>-|TRBV4-2|-|TRBJ2-5
TGTGCCAGCAGCCGCGGAGGACTACAAGAGACCCAGTACTTC
CASSRGGLQETQYF